The 20 T cell receptor beta chains listed next were all sequenced from one sample in a study of blood T cell repertoires in COVID-19. This table comes from immunoSEQ multiplex PCR, and its TCRdb copy is limited to in-frame clones, with some not included. This table holds about 64,000 clones, 80% to 90% found once. Sequenced input: peripheral blood. These receptor sequences come from a woman in her sixties or seventies with COVID-19, enrolled during active disease.

The chain carries TRBV4-1 and TRBJ2-6; 8 nucleotides match TRBD1. CDR3 length: 18 residues. V gave up 2 bases and J gave up 0 bases; unmatched junction bases: 6. Germline CDR1 and CDR2: MGHRA and YSYEKL. This chain's CDR3 is CASSQRTGLISGANVLTF. For the CDR3, the DNA is TGCGCCAGCAGCCAAAGGACAGGGCTAATCTCTGGGGCCAACGTCCTGACTTTC.

This clone was detected only once. The rearrangement joins TRBV7-9 to TRBJ2-1; a weak D match, TRBD1 (5 bases). The germline gives CDR1 SEHNR, CDR2 FQNEAQ (reference sequence). Trimming cost V 1 base and J 0 bases, with 16 bases left between them. This CDR3 region has 18 residues. The CDR3 protein is CASSLDPGQSSSYNEQFF. CDR3 DNA: TGTGCCAGCAGCTTAGACCCAGGGCAATCGAGCTCCTACAATGAGCAGTTCTTC.

The V call is TRBV19, the J call TRBJ2-1; 7 positions match TRBD2. The CDR3 runs 14 residues. With 10 bases clipped from V and 2 bases from J, the junction kept 8 bases outside the gene matches. The germline gives CDR1 LNHDA, CDR2 SQIVND (reference sequence). Here the CDR3 reads CATHGAGAYNEQFF. CDR3 nucleotides: TGTGCCACACATGGGGCGGGAGCCTACAATGAGCAGTTCTTC.

The genes are TRBV18 and TRBJ2-5, with 7 bases matching TRBD2. With V trimmed by 6 bases and J by 2 bases, 9 bases remained unmatched. Germline V gene lookup returns CDR1 KGHSH and CDR2 LQKENI. CDR3 size: 15 residues. The CDR3 sequence: CASSLLPGGQETQYF. For the CDR3, the DNA is TGTGCCAGCTCGCTTCTTCCGGGGGGACAAGAGACCCAGTACTTC.

CDR3 protein: CAWELSSGITDTQYF. DNA of the CDR3: TGTGCCTGGGAGCTCTCGAGCGGGATTACAGATACGCAGTATTTT. The chain is built from TRBV30 and TRBJ2-3; 7 bases are shared with TRBD2. After removal of 5 bases from V and 3 bases from J, the junction contained 11 bases not matched to a gene. CDR1 is GTSNPN, CDR2 SVGIG, per germline (reference sequence). The CDR3 has 15 amino acids. Based on the CDR3 plus reference TRBV30 and TRBJ2-3, the full variable domain is SQTIHQWPATLVQPVGSPLSLECTVEGTSNPNLYWYRQAAGRGLQLLFYSVGIGQISSEVPQNLSASRPQDRQFILSSKKLLLSDSGFYLCAWELSSGITDTQYFGPGTRLTVL.

This chain connects TRBV25-1 to TRBJ1-2; D uncertain. The CDR3 is made up of 13 amino acids. Germline CDR1 reads MGHDK; CDR2 reads SYGVNS. Deletions cut 5 bases from V and 4 bases from J, with 11 bases between. CDR3 sequence reads: CASSLGGVYGYTF. DNA for the CDR3: TGTGCCAGCAGTTTAGGAGGAGTCTATGGCTACACCTTC.

V gene TRBV5-1 combines with J gene TRBJ2-1; 8 bases match TRBD1. With V trimmed by 5 bases and J by 4 bases, 8 bases remained unmatched. The CDR3 spans 15 residues. Germline V lookup: CDR1 SGHRS, CDR2 YFSETQ. CDR3 loop: CASSYGTGPYNEQFF. The CDR3 nucleotides are TGCGCCAGCAGTTATGGGACAGGACCATACAATGAGCAGTTCTTC.

The V call is TRBV11-2, the J call TRBJ2-7, with TRBD1 identical over 11 bases. This CDR3 is built from 13 residues. Germline lookup yields CDR1 SGHAT and CDR2 FQNNGV. Trimming removed 8 bases from V and 6 bases from J; junction bases left unmatched: 6. This chain's CDR3 is CASQGQGVFEQYF. Here the CDR3 DNA reads TGTGCCAGCCAGGGACAGGGGGTTTTCGAGCAGTACTTC. Full variable domain (missing parts from reference TRBV11-2 and TRBJ2-7): EAGVAQSPRYKIIEKRQSVAFWCNPISGHATLYWYQQILGQGPKLLIQFQNNGVVDDSQLPKDRFSAERLKGVDSTLKIQPAKLEDSAVYLCASQGQGVFEQYFGPGTRLTVT.

The chain links TRBV19 to TRBJ1-5, with 7 nucleotides matching TRBD1. V lost 5 bases and J lost 6; bases outside the gene matches: 7. This CDR3 region has 14 residues. CDR1 LNHDA and CDR2 SQIVND come from the germline V gene (reference sequence). The CDR3 DNA reads TGTGCCAGTAGTGCCGACAGGGCGAGTCAGCCCCAGCATTTT. Its translation: CASSADRASQPQHF.

CDR3 nucleotide sequence: TGTGCCAGCTCATACTTAGGGGGGAACACTGAAGCTTTCTTT. Its translation is CASSYLGGNTEAFF. This sequence joins TRBV18 and TRBJ1-1; perhaps TRBD1 as D (6 bases). The CDR3 consists of 14 residues. Between the trimmed V and J ends, which lost 5 bases and 1 base, there was a span of 11 bases. Germline loops: CDR1 KGHSH, CDR2 LQKENI. Together with reference TRBV18 and TRBJ1-1, the CDR3 gives the full variable domain: NAGVMQNPRHLVRRRGQEARLRCSPMKGHSHVYWYRQLPEEGLKFMVYLQKENIIDESGMPKERFSAEFPKEGPSILRIQQVVRGDSAAYFCASSYLGGNTEAFFGQGTRLTVV.

This clone has a single count. J is TRBJ2-5 and V is TRBV5-1, with D possibly matching TRBD2 (5 bases). V lost 0 bases to trimming and J lost 4 bases, with 10 bases between them. Germline V lookup: CDR1 SGHRS, CDR2 YFSETQ. The CDR3 covers 14 residues. CDR3 nucleotide sequence: TGCGCCAGCAGCTTGGGCGGGTACGGAGAGACCCAGTACTTC. Translated, it gives CASSLGGYGETQYF.

This chain uses TRBV30 with TRBJ2-1; TRBD1 is a possible D gene (6 bases). CDR3 length equals 15 residues. Germline V gene data show CDR1 as GTSNPN and CDR2 as SVGIG (reference sequence). V dropped 0 bases and J dropped 3 bases, with 12 bases sitting between them. This chain's CDR3 is CAWSVLGAHYNEQFF. The CDR3 DNA is TGTGCCTGGAGTGTACTGGGGGCCCACTACAATGAGCAGTTCTTC.

This clone was found once. The DNA of the CDR3 is TGCGCCAGCAGCGTAGGTCCGGGGGTCGATGAGCAGTTCTTC. Protein product: CASSVGPGVDEQFF. The chain carries TRBV4-1 and TRBJ2-1, with D possibly TRBD2 on 6 matching bases. Germline V gives CDR1 MGHRA, CDR2 YSYEKL. This CDR3 comprises 14 residues. Trimming removed 5 bases from V and 8 bases from J, with 16 bases in between.

This sequence joins TRBV4-1 and TRBJ2-3; TRBD2 matches 8 bases. V lost 2 bases and J lost 5; bases outside the gene matches: 6. The V gene's germline CDR1 is MGHRA and CDR2 YSYEKL. This CDR3 is 15 amino acids long. Here the CDR3 reads CASSQWRGAVDTQYF. CDR3 bases: TGCGCCAGCAGCCAATGGCGGGGGGCTGTAGATACGCAGTATTTT.

V and J are TRBV7-2 and TRBJ1-2, with D possibly being TRBD1 (6 bases). The germline V gene encodes CDR1 SGHTA and CDR2 FQGNSA. The ends were cut back, 4 bases at V and 6 bases at J, with 15 bases in the middle. The CDR3 runs 14 residues. DNA for the CDR3: TGTGCCAGCAGCTCGAAGACAGGTGGCGATGGCTACACCTTC. This codes for CASSSKTGGDGYTF. Combining the CDR3 with reference TRBV7-2 and TRBJ1-2 gives the whole variable domain GAGVSQSPSNKVTEKGKDVELRCDPISGHTALYWYRQSLGQGLEFLIYFQGNSAPDKSGLPSDRFSAERTGGSVSTLTIQRTQQEDSAVYLCASSSKTGGDGYTFGSGTRLTVV.

The chain uses TRBV5-5 and TRBJ1-3; no reliable D call. The V and J ends lost 2 bases and 4 bases respectively, with 10 bases between them. The CDR3 consists of 14 residues. Germline V lookup: CDR1 SGHKS, CDR2 YYEKEE (reference sequence). The CDR3 region has the DNA TGTGCCAGCAGCTTAGGAGGTTCCGGAAACACCATATATTTT. Encoded protein: CASSLGGSGNTIYF.

This clone has more than one count but fewer than ten. Written as DNA, the CDR3 is TGTGCCAGCAGTCCTACTAGCGGGGGGCACAATGAGCAGTTCTTC. It specifies CASSPTSGGHNEQFF. This rearrangement joins TRBV9 to TRBJ2-1; 12 nucleotides align to TRBD2. The germline V gene encodes CDR1 SGDLS and CDR2 YYNGEE. Losses at the gene ends were 5 bases for V and 5 bases for J; bases not matched to a gene: 5. The CDR3 is made up of 15 amino acids. Filled out from reference TRBV9 and TRBJ2-1, the complete variable domain reads DSGVTQTPKHLITATGQRVTLRCSPRSGDLSVYWYQQSLDQGLQFLIQYYNGEERAKGNILERFSAQQFPDLHSELNLSSLELGDSALYFCASSPTSGGHNEQFFGPGTRLTVL.

The chain recombines TRBV24-1 with TRBJ2-5; D remains unclear. V was trimmed by 9 bases and J by 5 bases, leaving 15 bases between them. The CDR3 runs to 13 residues. Germline values: CDR1 KGHDR, CDR2 SFDVKD. Here the CDR3 reads CATAPRFHETQYF. CDR3 coding DNA: TGTGCCACCGCCCCTAGATTCCACGAGACCCAGTACTTC.

J is TRBJ2-1 and V is TRBV6-2 or TRBV6-3; 12 nucleotides agree with TRBD1. The CDR3 is 17 amino acids. Germline CDR1 MNHEY, CDR2 SVGEGT. The J segment lost 6 bases and the V segment lost 3 bases, leaving 9 bases of the junction unmatched. DNA for the CDR3: TGTGCCAGCAGTTATCGGGACAGGGGGCCTTTGGGCAATGAGCAGTTCTTC. The encoded protein is CASSYRDRGPLGNEQFF.

This clone was recorded only once. V and J are TRBV5-1 and TRBJ2-1; TRBD2 agrees at 8 bases. V shed 1 base, J shed 3 bases, and the junction held 6 bases outside the gene matches. The CDR3 is 16 residues long. Germline values: CDR1 SGHRS, CDR2 YFSETQ. DNA of the CDR3: TGCGCCAGCAGCTTGAGGGCACTAGCGGACTACAATGAGCAGTTCTTC. Translated: CASSLRALADYNEQFF.